A selection of T cell receptor beta chains follows, all from one sample in a study of OX40 agonist ivuxolimab in advanced cancers. Method: immunoSEQ multiplex PCR; TCRdb's copy keeps in-frame clones and lacks some. The sample includes approximately 35,000 clones, 65% to 85% seen only once; the top ten take 11%. The sequencing here drew on CD4+ or CD8+ T cells sorted from blood, taken in a trial of the OX40 agonist ivuxolimab. The origin of the receptors is an adult with an advanced solid tumor such as melanoma, head and neck, liver or kidney cancer. Both conserved end residues are part of each CDR3. D genes are given only for firm matches. The size entry is marked missing in some rows and otherwise reads once, few, many or a size class.

v_gene	d_gene	j_gene	abundance	CDR3nt	CDR3aa
TRBV5-6	TRBD1	TRBJ1-4	-	TGTGCCAGCAGCTTGATTGGACAGGGGGACGAAAAACTGTTTTTT	CASSLIGQGDEKLFF
TRBV11-2	-	TRBJ1-1	few	TGTGCCAGCAGCTTAATCCGTACTGAAGCTTTCTTT	CASSLIRTEAFF
TRBV5-8	-	TRBJ2-1	-	TGTGCCAGCATCTTTCGGGGCTCCTACAATGAGCAGTTCTTC	CASIFRGSYNEQFF
TRBV18	TRBD2	TRBJ2-4	-	TGTGCCAGCTCCAGGGCTAGCGGGGGAGACATTCAGTACTTC	CASSRASGGDIQYF
TRBV10-3	-	TRBJ1-2	few	TGTGCCATCAGTGAACGGCCGAGCTATGGCTACACCTTC	CAISERPSYGYTF
TRBV5-1	-	TRBJ2-5	-	TGCGCCAGCAGCCCGGACGGGGAGACCCAGTACTTC	CASSPDGETQYF
TRBV25-1	-	TRBJ1-1	-	TGTGCCAGCAATCAGCCGGGGATCGCTGAAGCTTTCTTT	CASNQPGIAEAFF
TRBV5-1	TRBD1	TRBJ2-7	-	TGCGCCAGCAGCTTCGGGACAGGGGACGAGCAGTACTTC	CASSFGTGDEQYF
TRBV27	-	TRBJ1-6	-	TGTGCCAGCACCGTTACTTATAATTCACCCCTCCACTTT	CASTVTYNSPLHF
TRBV27	-	TRBJ2-1	-	TGTGCCAGCAGTTTATCCACCGGGACGGTTTATAGGAATGAGCAGTTCTTC	CASSLSTGTVYRNEQFF
TRBV28	TRBD2	TRBJ2-3	once	TGTGCCAGCAGTTTCCTACTAGCGGGGGGAAGAGATACGCAGTATTTT	CASSFLLAGGRDTQYF
TRBV20-1	-	TRBJ1-1	few	TGCAGTGCTACGGACTACACTGAAGCTTTCTTT	CSATDYTEAFF
TRBV7-2	TRBD1	TRBJ2-7	-	TGTGCCAGCAGCACCCCGGGACAGGGCCTCTACGAGCAGTACTTC	CASSTPGQGLYEQYF
TRBV6-5	-	TRBJ1-1	-	TGTGCCAGCAGTTCCGGACAGTTGAACACTGAAGCTTTCTTT	CASSSGQLNTEAFF
TRBV5-1	-	TRBJ1-2	once	TGCGCCAGCAGTGGGACCGGAGGTTTCCTTGGCTACACCTTC	CASSGTGGFLGYTF
TRBV6-5	-	TRBJ1-4	-	TGTGCCAGCAGTCGGGGGGTTACTAATGAAAAACTGTTTTTT	CASSRGVTNEKLFF
TRBV27	TRBD1	TRBJ2-7	-	TGTGCCAGCAGTGACTGGGGACAGGGGACCACCTCCTACGAGCAGTACTTC	CASSDWGQGTTSYEQYF
TRBV5-4	-	TRBJ2-2	-	TGTGCCAGCAGCCTAGGGGGGAACACCGGGGAGCTGTTTTTT	CASSLGGNTGELFF
TRBV6-6	-	TRBJ2-5	-	TGTGCCAGCAGTTACAAGTCGGCAGGCCGGGTCGCGGCCCAGTACTTC	CASSYKSAGRVAAQYF
TRBV27	-	TRBJ1-1	-	TGTGCCAGCAGTTGGGTTGTCGAGGCGGAAGCTTTCTTT	CASSWVVEAEAFF
TRBV29-1	-	TRBJ1-2	-	TGCAGCGTTGAACGTACGGGGGACTCCTATGGCTACACCTTC	CSVERTGDSYGYTF
TRBV5-1	-	TRBJ2-7	-	TGCGCCAGCAGCCGGGACGGATTGACCTACGAGCAGTACTTC	CASSRDGLTYEQYF
TRBV6-1	-	TRBJ1-3	-	TGTGCCAGCAGTGAATTCACTTACTCTGAAAACACCATATATTTT	CASSEFTYSENTIYF
TRBV15	-	TRBJ2-5	-	TGTGCCACCAGCATTTTCGACGTTCCGAATTTGGAGACCCAGTACTTC	CATSIFDVPNLETQYF
TRBV5-4	TRBD1	TRBJ2-7	-	TGTGCCAGCAGCACCAGGGGGTTTCCCTACGAGCAGTACTTC	CASSTRGFPYEQYF
TRBV5-1	TRBD2	TRBJ2-2	-	TGCGCCAGCATGGCGGGGGGCAGCACCGGGGAGCTGTTTTTT	CASMAGGSTGELFF
TRBV29-1	-	TRBJ1-5	once	TGCAGCGTAGGACAGTCCTATAGCAATCAGCCCCAGCATTTT	CSVGQSYSNQPQHF
TRBV14	TRBD1	TRBJ2-1	-	TGTGCCAGCAGCGGGACAGGGGGGGATGGGCAGTTCTTC	CASSGTGGDGQFF
TRBV19	TRBD2	TRBJ2-1	-	TGTGCCAGTAGTATCCCCTCCCGACTAGCGGGGGGGCGCTACAATGAGCAGTTCTTC	CASSIPSRLAGGRYNEQFF
TRBV28	-	TRBJ2-5	-	TGTGCCAGCAGCTTAGACAGCCAAGAGACCCAGTACTTC	CASSLDSQETQYF
TRBV19	-	TRBJ1-5	-	TGTGCCAGTAATATGCAGGGCGGCAATCAGCCCCAGCATTTT	CASNMQGGNQPQHF
TRBV10-3	TRBD1	TRBJ1-3	-	TGTGCCATCAAAGGGCAGGGGGCAGGAAACACCATATATTTT	CAIKGQGAGNTIYF
TRBV19	-	TRBJ2-3	medium-sized	TGTGCCAGTAGAATGGAAACAGATACGCAGTATTTT	CASRMETDTQYF
TRBV18	TRBD2	TRBJ2-2	-	TGTGCCAGCTCACCAAGAGCGGGGGGCCCGAACACCGGGGAGCTGTTTTTT	CASSPRAGGPNTGELFF
TRBV14	TRBD1	TRBJ2-7	-	TGTGCCAGCAGCCAACCGGGACAGGGGGCCTACGAGCAGTACTTC	CASSQPGQGAYEQYF
TRBV4-1	-	TRBJ1-1	-	TGCGCCAGCAGCCAAGATAAAGGGGTGGGGGGGCGCGGCACTGAAGCTTTCTTT	CASSQDKGVGGRGTEAFF
TRBV5-1	-	TRBJ2-1	-	TGCGCCAGCAGAGAGAAGGACAGCTCCTACAATGAGCAGTTCTTC	CASREKDSSYNEQFF
TRBV6-5	TRBD1	TRBJ1-6	few	TGTGCCAGCAGTCCGAGACAGGGGGCTTCACCCCTCCACTTT	CASSPRQGASPLHF
TRBV5-8	TRBD1	TRBJ2-3	-	TGTGCCAGCAGCTTAGTTAAAGGGACAGGGCTTACAGATACGCAGTATTTT	CASSLVKGTGLTDTQYF
TRBV19	TRBD1	TRBJ1-5	-	TGTGCCAGTAACAATAGGGGGCAGGGCGGTCAGCCCCAGCATTTT	CASNNRGQGGQPQHF
TRBV5-1	-	TRBJ1-2	once	TGCGCCAGCAGCTTTGGGGGGGTTGGTGGCTACACCTTC	CASSFGGVGGYTF
TRBV28	TRBD1	TRBJ2-1	-	TGTGCCAGCAGCAGTACCGGGACAGGAGGTTACAATGAGCAGTTCTTC	CASSSTGTGGYNEQFF